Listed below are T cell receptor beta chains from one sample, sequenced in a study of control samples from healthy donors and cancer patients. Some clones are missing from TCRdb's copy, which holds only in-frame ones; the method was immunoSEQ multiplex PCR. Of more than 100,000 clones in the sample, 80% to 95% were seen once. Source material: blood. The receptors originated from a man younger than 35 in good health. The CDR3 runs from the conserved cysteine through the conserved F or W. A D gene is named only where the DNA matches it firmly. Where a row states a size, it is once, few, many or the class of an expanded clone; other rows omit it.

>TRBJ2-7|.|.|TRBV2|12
TGTGCCAGCAGTTCGGCAGACTACGAGCAGTACTTC
CASSSADYEQYF
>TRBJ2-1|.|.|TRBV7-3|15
TGTGCCAGCAGCCTCAGGGCCGGTGAGTACAATGAGCAGTTCTTC
CASSLRAGEYNEQFF
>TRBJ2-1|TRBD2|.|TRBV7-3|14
TGTGCCAGCAGCTTAGCGGGAGGTAATAATGAGCAGTTCTTC
CASSLAGGNNEQFF
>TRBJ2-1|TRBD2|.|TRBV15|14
TGTGCCACCAGCAGCTATTTCGGGGGGAATGAGCAGTTCTTC
CATSSYFGGNEQFF
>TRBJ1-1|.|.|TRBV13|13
TGTGCCAGCAGTGAGTATCCGAACACTGAAGCTTTCTTT
CASSEYPNTEAFF
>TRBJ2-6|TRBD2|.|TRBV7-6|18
TGTGCCAGCAGTCGACTAGCGGGGGGGATAGCTGGGGCCAACGTCCTGACTTTC
CASSRLAGGIAGANVLTF
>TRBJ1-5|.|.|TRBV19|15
TGTGCCTCCCGTGGGGGGCAGTCTATAAATCAGCCCCAGCATTTT
CASRGGQSINQPQHF
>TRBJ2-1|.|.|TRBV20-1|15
TGCAGTGCTAGTGTGGCGTTAAGTCCCTACAATGAGCAGTTCTTC
CSASVALSPYNEQFF
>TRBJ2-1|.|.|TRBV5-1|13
TGCGCCAGCAGCGACTGGACCCCCAATGAGCAGTTCTTC
CASSDWTPNEQFF
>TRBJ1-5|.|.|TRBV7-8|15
TGTGCCAGCAGCTTAGCGTTAAATAGCAATCAGCCCCAGCATTTT
CASSLALNSNQPQHF
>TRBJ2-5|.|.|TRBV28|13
TGTGCCAGCAGTCTACAGGGTCCACAGACCCAGTACTTC
CASSLQGPQTQYF
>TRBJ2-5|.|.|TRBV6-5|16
TGTGCCAGCAGTTACTCGGGGCCGTGGAAGCAAGAGACCCAGTACTTC
CASSYSGPWKQETQYF
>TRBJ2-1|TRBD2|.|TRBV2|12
TGTGCCAGCAGCATGACTAGCGGGGAGCAGTTCTTC
CASSMTSGEQFF
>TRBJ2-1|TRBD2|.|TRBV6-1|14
TGTGCCAGCAGTGAAGACGGGGGGGCTCTTGAGCAGTTCTTC
CASSEDGGALEQFF
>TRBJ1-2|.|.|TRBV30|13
TGTGCCTGGAGTGTCGATGCTAACTATGGCTACACCTTC
CAWSVDANYGYTF
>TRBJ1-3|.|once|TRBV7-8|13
TGTGCCAGCACCAAGACGGGGGGAAACACCATATATTTT
CASTKTGGNTIYF